The rows below give T cell receptor beta chains drawn from one sample of a study of T cells in Graves' hyperthyroidism and ophthalmopathy. One entry per CDR3 protein, called by TCRdb with MiXCR from the multiplex PCR reads. The top ten clones hold more than 30% of a sample with about 640,000 distinct CDR3 sequences, 20% to 25% of them seen once. The sequencing sample was made of blood. The receptor source for this set is a man aged 25 to 40 with Graves' ophthalmopathy. The CDR3 runs from the conserved cysteine through the conserved F or W. A D gene is named only where the DNA matches it firmly. Clone size, where shown, is once, few, many, or a class for clones that have expanded.

TRBV10-3	TRBJ1-5	NA	NA	CASSELDTQPQHF	TGTGCCAGCAGTGAGTTGGACACCCAGCCCCAGCATTTT
TRBV7-6	TRBJ2-2	few	NA	CASSFDPVAGELFF	TGTGCCAGCAGCTTCGACCCAGTGGCCGGGGAGCTGTTTTTT
TRBV19	TRBJ1-2	few	NA	CASSIWADYGYTF	TGTGCCAGTAGTATTTGGGCGGATTATGGCTACACCTTC
TRBV11-2	TRBJ2-1	NA	TRBD2	CASSLGTSGTPYEQFF	TGTGCCAGCAGCTTGGGGACTAGCGGGACCCCGTATGAGCAGTTCTTC
TRBV3-1	TRBJ1-2	many	TRBD1	CASSQGTGASGYTF	TGTGCCAGCAGCCAGGGGACAGGGGCCTCTGGCTACACCTTC
TRBV7-2	TRBJ1-4	few	NA	CASSTWANEKLFF	TGTGCCAGCAGCACGTGGGCTAATGAAAAACTGTTTTTT
TRBV6-1	TRBJ1-5	few	TRBD1	CATSTGVGNQPQHF	TGTGCCACCTCCACAGGGGTGGGGAATCAGCCCCAGCATTTT
TRBV20-1	TRBJ2-7	NA	NA	CSANENTYEQYF	TGCAGTGCTAATGAGAATACCTACGAGCAGTACTTC
TRBV6-2/TRBV6-3	TRBJ2-7	NA	NA	CASSPSLPGRSYERYF	TGTGCCAGCAGTCCTTCCCTCCCAGGGCGGTCCTACGAGCGGTACTTC
TRBV10-3	TRBJ2-1	NA	TRBD1	CASSLEGAAYNEQFF	TGTGCCAGCAGTTTAGAGGGGGCGGCCTACAATGAGCAGTTCTTC
TRBV20-1	TRBJ1-6	NA	NA	CSARVEGGLYNSPLHF	TGCAGTGCTAGAGTCGAAGGGGGGCTCTATAATTCACCCCTCCACTTT
TRBV24-1	TRBJ2-1	many	TRBD2	CATSDPGLAGGHNEQFF	TGTGCCACCAGTGATCCCGGCCTAGCGGGAGGGCACAATGAGCAGTTCTTC
TRBV20-1	TRBJ2-3	many	TRBD2	CSGTSGREDTQYF	TGCAGTGGGACTAGCGGGAGGGAAGATACGCAGTATTTT
TRBV5-1	TRBJ2-5	NA	TRBD1	CASSTGTGGKETQYF	TGCGCCAGCAGCACCGGGACAGGGGGAAAAGAGACCCAGTACTTC
TRBV14	TRBJ2-7	few	NA	CASSRSLYEQYF	TGTGCCAGCAGCCGTAGCCTGTACGAGCAGTACTTC
TRBV10-3	TRBJ2-7	many	NA	CAISRVSVSEQYF	TGTGCCATCAGTAGGGTCTCGGTGAGCGAGCAGTACTTC
TRBV9	TRBJ1-5	many	NA	CASSVEGGNQPQHF	TGTGCCAGCAGCGTAGAGGGCGGCAATCAGCCCCAGCATTTT
TRBV4-1	TRBJ2-3	few	NA	CASSQDRQPTLVADTQYF	TGCGCCAGCAGCCAAGATCGACAGCCCACCTTGGTGGCAGATACGCAGTATTTT
TRBV3-1	TRBJ2-3	many	NA	CASSQQGITDTQYF	TGTGCCAGCAGCCAACAAGGGATCACAGATACGCAGTATTTT
TRBV20-1	TRBJ2-1	few	TRBD2	CSAGTSRTSYNEQFF	TGCAGTGCGGGGACTAGCCGGACCTCCTACAATGAGCAGTTCTTC
TRBV15	TRBJ1-1	many	NA	CATSRGGQTLMNTEAFF	TGTGCCACCAGCAGGGGTGGACAGACATTAATGAACACTGAAGCTTTCTTT
TRBV4-2	TRBJ2-7	NA	TRBD2	CASSHLLADPSYEQYF	TGTGCCAGCAGCCACCTACTAGCGGATCCCTCCTACGAGCAGTACTTC
TRBV5-1	TRBJ1-1	NA	NA	CASSLRPGEAFF	TGCGCCAGCAGCTTGCGACCAGGGGAAGCTTTCTTT
TRBV6-2/TRBV6-3	TRBJ2-7	few	NA	CASSSGTGRPEQYF	TGTGCCAGCAGTTCCGGGACGGGAAGGCCCGAGCAGTACTTC
TRBV28	TRBJ1-2	many	NA	CASSLGAYGYTF	TGTGCCAGCAGTTTAGGGGCGTATGGCTACACCTTC
TRBV3-1	TRBJ2-5	few	NA	CASSQDRISSGTQYF	TGTGCCAGCAGCCAAGATAGGATCTCGTCCGGGACCCAGTACTTC
TRBV11-1	TRBJ2-7	NA	TRBD2	CASSPSGRHEQYF	TGTGCCAGCAGCCCTAGCGGGAGACACGAGCAGTACTTC
TRBV11-2	TRBJ2-7	many	NA	CASSLVIQGEQYF	TGTGCCAGCAGCTTGGTTATTCAAGGGGAGCAGTACTTC
TRBV7-9	TRBJ2-7	few	NA	CASSLGRVQYF	TGTGCCAGCAGCTTAGGACGGGTGCAGTACTTC
TRBV5-6	TRBJ1-2	many	TRBD1	CASSVSSGTGGYTF	TGTGCCAGCAGCGTCTCCTCCGGGACAGGTGGCTACACCTTC
TRBV12-3/TRBV12-4	TRBJ1-5	few	NA	CASSLRAGNNQPQHF	TGTGCCAGCAGTTTAAGGGCAGGGAATAATCAGCCCCAGCATTTT
TRBV6-2/TRBV6-3	TRBJ2-7	few	NA	CASSFPSGTSTYEQYF	TGTGCCAGCTCCTTCCCATCCGGGACTTCGACTTACGAGCAGTACTTC
TRBV28	TRBJ1-1	many	NA	CASSPPGGGRTEAFF	TGTGCCAGCAGTCCCCCGGGAGGTGGGAGGACTGAAGCTTTCTTT
TRBV28	TRBJ2-7	NA	TRBD1	CASSTPGQGSREQYF	TGTGCCAGCAGTACTCCGGGACAGGGGAGTCGGGAGCAGTACTTC
TRBV7-9	TRBJ1-6	many	NA	CARATPTPLHF	TGTGCCAGGGCGACTCCGACACCCCTCCACTTT
TRBV7-9	TRBJ1-6	NA	NA	CASSLAPGSDSPLHF	TGTGCCAGCAGCTTGGCGCCGGGGTCGGATTCACCCCTCCACTTT
TRBV7-3	TRBJ1-1	few	NA	CASSLDHGGNTEAFF	TGTGCCAGCAGCTTAGACCATGGAGGGAACACTGAAGCTTTCTTT
TRBV3-1	TRBJ1-2	many	NA	CASSQDNGGWYGYTF	TGTGCCAGCAGCCAAGATAACGGGGGATGGTATGGCTACACCTTC
TRBV28	TRBJ1-2	few	NA	CASVGGNYGYTF	TGTGCCAGCGTGGGCGGGAACTATGGCTACACCTTC
TRBV7-8	TRBJ2-1	NA	NA	CASSSIGGRAYNEQFF	TGTGCCAGCAGCTCGATAGGGGGGAGGGCCTACAATGAGCAGTTCTTC
TRBV7-8	TRBJ1-1	few	TRBD1	CASSLGNRGPTEAFF	TGTGCCAGCAGCTTAGGGAACAGGGGACCCACTGAAGCTTTCTTT
TRBV19	TRBJ2-3	few	NA	CASRPPPSRTSTDTQYF	TGTGCCAGTAGACCCCCTCCTAGCAGAACTAGCACAGATACGCAGTATTTT
TRBV5-1	TRBJ2-1	many	NA	CASSLVGQEAYNEQFF	TGCGCCAGCAGCTTGGTCGGTCAGGAAGCCTACAATGAGCAGTTCTTC
TRBV7-2	TRBJ2-1	NA	NA	CASSPGRIERKFF	TGTGCCAGCAGCCCCGGGAGAATAGAGAGGAAGTTCTTC
TRBV20-1	TRBJ2-7	NA	TRBD1	CSATGQNSYEQYF	TGCAGTGCCACGGGACAGAATAGCTACGAGCAGTACTTC
TRBV6-2/TRBV6-3	TRBJ2-3	NA	NA	CASSYLPGTSPTLTDTQYF	TGTGCCAGCAGTTACCTTCCGGGAACCTCCCCCACACTCACAGATACGCAGTATTTT
TRBV11-2	TRBJ1-2	many	TRBD1	CASSKPGTEYYGYTF	TGTGCCAGCAGCAAACCCGGGACAGAGTATTATGGCTACACCTTC
TRBV5-5	TRBJ1-4	NA	NA	CASSTRGLEREKLFF	TGTGCCAGCAGCACCCGCGGGCTCGAACGGGAAAAACTGTTTTTT
TRBV3-1	TRBJ2-1	NA	TRBD1	CASSRGGTGGLEQFF	TGTGCCAGCAGCCGAGGTGGGACAGGGGGCCTTGAGCAGTTCTTC
TRBV24-1	TRBJ2-3	many	TRBD2	CATSDPGGGSTDTQYF	TGTGCCACCAGCGACCCCGGGGGAGGGAGCACAGATACGCAGTATTTT
TRBV9	TRBJ2-7	NA	TRBD1	CASSVGGTGYEQYF	TGTGCCAGCAGCGTAGGTGGGACAGGCTACGAGCAGTACTTC
TRBV28	TRBJ2-1	many	NA	CASSPTASKGFYNEQFF	TGTGCCAGCAGTCCAACCGCATCGAAGGGATTTTACAATGAGCAGTTCTTC
TRBV7-2	TRBJ2-5	NA	NA	CASSPVLYQETQYF	TGTGCCAGCAGCCCCGTACTGTACCAAGAGACCCAGTACTTC
TRBV6-1	TRBJ2-1	few	NA	CASMVPRSGYNEQFF	TGTGCCAGCATGGTCCCGCGTAGCGGCTACAATGAGCAGTTCTTC
TRBV28	TRBJ2-3	many	NA	CASSWGGSSTDTQYF	TGTGCCAGCAGTTGGGGGGGCTCTAGCACAGATACGCAGTATTTT